These 28 T cell receptor beta chains were sequenced from one sample in a study of shared clonotypes between healthy human individuals. Naivety among CD8 cells was defined by CD45RO negativity and positive CCR7 selection, thereby excluding terminally differentiated effector memory CD45RA+ cells. Assay: immunoSEQ multiplex PCR; the TCRdb copy retains only in-frame clones and omits some. The sample carries some 2 million clones, roughly 95% recorded once. The sample was naive CD8+ T cells sorted from blood. The source of these receptors is a man between 18 and 35 years old in good health.

For this clone: Other DNA sequences in the sample encode the same CDR3. This chain links TRBV7-6 with TRBJ2-7, with 7 bases that match TRBD2. This CDR3 is built from 13 residues. Germline values: CDR1 SGHVS, CDR2 FNYEAQ. V trimming: 0 bases; J trimming: 6 bases; junction bases outside the gene matches: 2. For the CDR3, the DNA is TGTGCCAGCAGCTTAGCGGGCGGGAGCGAGCAGTACTTC. Its translation: CASSLAGGSEQYF.

V gene TRBV10-1 combines with J gene TRBJ2-3, with D tentatively TRBD1 (5 bases). The CDR3 is 18 residues long. Germline CDR1 is WNHNN and CDR2 is SYGVQD (reference sequence). V lost 8 bases to trimming and J lost 0 bases, with 24 bases between them. In DNA, the CDR3 is TGCGCCAGCCTAGACAGCCCATGTCGCTCCGTCAGCACAGATACGCAGTATTTT. It specifies CASLDSPCRSVSTDTQYF.

The rearrangement uses TRBV13 and TRBJ2-7; a weak D match, TRBD2 (6 bases). V lost 3 bases and J lost 6, with 21 bases in between. This CDR3 comprises 16 residues. CDR1 is PRHDT, CDR2 FYEKMQ, per germline (reference sequence). Written as DNA, the CDR3 is TGTGCCAGCAGCTTCGCCGCCGGGACTCCAGGGCTCGAGCAGTACTTC. Its translation: CASSFAAGTPGLEQYF.

DNA for the CDR3: TGTGCTAGTGGTTTTTTAGCGGACCTAATCAAGGATGAGCAGTTCTTC. Translating it yields CASGFLADLIKDEQFF. V gene TRBV12-5 combines with J gene TRBJ2-1, with D perhaps matching TRBD2 (6 bases). CDR3 length equals 16 residues. Deletions cut 3 bases from V and 8 bases from J, with 20 bases between. Germline loops: CDR1 LGHNT, CDR2 FRNRAP.

The chain recombines TRBV28 with TRBJ2-7, with a tentative D call TRBD1 (6 bases). Trimming took 2 bases from V and 6 from J, leaving 14 bases between them. The CDR3 has 14 amino acids. Germline CDR1 and CDR2: MDHEN and SYDVKM. Here the CDR3 reads CASSLVFPGVEQYF. The CDR3 region has the DNA TGTGCCAGCAGTTTAGTATTCCCAGGGGTCGAGCAGTACTTC.

The chain couples TRBV2 to TRBJ2-2, with D maybe TRBD2 (6 bases). The V gene's germline CDR1 is SNHLY and CDR2 FYNNEI. The CDR3 is 14 residues long. V shed 6 bases and J shed 2 bases, with 10 bases lying between them. The CDR3: CASSPGTNTGELFF. CDR3 in DNA: TGTGCCAGCAGCCCCGGGACTAACACCGGGGAGCTGTTTTTT.

The rearrangement links TRBV15 to TRBJ2-1; 9 nucleotides agree with TRBD2. The CDR3 is made up of 15 amino acids. CDR1 is LNHNV, CDR2 YYDKDF, per germline (reference sequence). Trimming removed 3 bases from V and 2 bases from J; junction bases left unmatched: 2. CDR3 amino acids: CATSSLAGAYNEQFF. CDR3 nucleotides: TGTGCCACCAGCAGTTTAGCGGGAGCCTACAATGAGCAGTTCTTC.

The CDR3 sequence: CASSWGRQGQDYEQYF. The CDR3 DNA reads TGCGCCAGCAGCTGGGGGCGACAGGGACAGGACTACGAGCAGTACTTC. The genes are TRBV5-1 and TRBJ2-7; TRBD1 matches at 8 bases. This CDR3 region has 16 residues. Germline-derived CDR1 and CDR2 are SGHRS and YFSETQ. The V and J ends lost 3 bases and 3 bases, in that order; junction bases with no gene match: 11.

The chain is built from TRBV5-1 and TRBJ2-2; TRBD1 matches 7 bases. The germline gives CDR1 SGHRS, CDR2 YFSETQ. The CDR3 runs 14 residues. V gave up 1 base and J gave up 7 bases; unmatched junction bases: 4. The CDR3 DNA reads TGCGCCAGCAGCTTGATGACAGGGATCGGGGAGCTGTTTTTT. It encodes CASSLMTGIGELFF.

This chain connects TRBV7-9 to TRBJ2-3, with 7 bases aligning to TRBD1. The ends lost 3 bases at V and 4 bases at J; junction bases unmatched: 7. This CDR3 comprises 15 residues. The germline CDR1 and CDR2 sequences are SEHNR and FQNEAQ (reference sequence). The CDR3 loop reads CASSFRTGVSDTQYF. In DNA form, the CDR3 reads TGTGCCAGCAGCTTTAGGACAGGAGTATCAGATACGCAGTATTTT.

The V gene is TRBV4-1, the J gene TRBJ2-4; D unresolved. Germline values: CDR1 MGHRA, CDR2 YSYEKL. Trimming left V 1 base short and J 9 bases short, with 10 bases between. The CDR3 length is 13 residues. As DNA, the CDR3 is TGCGCCAGCAGCCAAGTGTCCAACGCCATTCAGTACTTC. Translated: CASSQVSNAIQYF.

This chain joins TRBV4-1 and TRBJ1-5; D remains unclear. Germline V CDR1 and CDR2: MGHRA, YSYEKL. This CDR3 spans 14 amino acids. V was clipped by 4 bases and J by 2 bases, with 9 bases between them. The CDR3: CASSRGRGNQPQHF. The CDR3 nucleotides read TGCGCCAGCAGCCGAGGACGGGGCAATCAGCCCCAGCATTTT.

To note about this clone: Other DNA sequences in the same sample also yield this CDR3. V gene TRBV27 combines with J gene TRBJ2-5; TRBD2 agrees at 14 bases. The CDR3 runs to 15 residues. V was pared by 5 bases and J by 5 bases, with 4 bases of the junction left unmatched. Germline V lookup: CDR1 MNHEY, CDR2 SMNVEV (reference sequence). The CDR3 nucleotides read TGTGCCAGCAGTCGGGGACTAGCGGGAGAGGAGACCCAGTACTTC. Amino acid sequence: CASSRGLAGEETQYF.

A word on this clone: The same CDR3 arises from other DNA sequences in this sample as well. The chain combines TRBV7-9 with TRBJ2-7; 7 nucleotides agree with TRBD1. In germline, CDR1 is SEHNR, CDR2 FQNEAQ (reference sequence). The CDR3 has 13 residues. Unmatched junction bases numbered 3, after V lost 4 bases and J lost 3 bases. CDR3 bases: TGTGCCAGCAGCTCGACAGGGAACTACGAGCAGTACTTC. This gives the protein CASSSTGNYEQYF.

The chain combines TRBV30 with TRBJ2-5, with a possible D match to TRBD2 (6 bases). The CDR3 length is 15 residues. Germline V gene sequence: CDR1 GTSNPN, CDR2 SVGIG (reference sequence). The V and J ends lost 3 bases and 5 bases respectively, with 19 bases between them. CDR3 nucleotides: TGTGCCTGGAGCTGGACGGGTCCTCGGGGGGAGACCCAGTACTTC. It translates to CAWSWTGPRGETQYF.

This chain uses TRBV5-1 with TRBJ1-6; D uncertain. Germline V gene lookup returns CDR1 SGHRS and CDR2 YFSETQ. CDR3 length equals 13 residues. V was pared by 0 bases and J by 8 bases, with 6 bases between. CDR3 sequence reads: CASSLAPDSPLHF. DNA of the CDR3: TGCGCCAGCAGCTTGGCCCCCGATTCACCCCTCCACTTT.

V and J are TRBV29-1 and TRBJ2-7; the D call may be TRBD1 or TRBD2 (5 bases each). From germline, CDR1 is SQVTM and CDR2 ANQGSEA. The CDR3 has 18 amino acids. V lost 2 bases and J lost 6, with 29 bases in between. The CDR3 loop is CSVEFFSTSDTGHPEQYF. The CDR3 bases are TGCAGCGTTGAATTTTTTTCGACATCGGACACGGGGCACCCCGAGCAGTACTTC.

This clone was seen just once. The chain carries TRBV12-5 and TRBJ2-1, with TRBD2 matching over 14 bases. Germline V gives CDR1 LGHNT, CDR2 FRNRAP. The CDR3 consists of 17 residues. The junction had 4 bases not matched to a gene; V was cut back by 2 bases and J by 4 bases. The CDR3 nucleotides read TGTGCTAGTGGTTTGTTAGGGACTAGCGGGAGTTACAATGAGCAGTTCTTC. It encodes CASGLLGTSGSYNEQFF.

The V gene is TRBV6-5, the J gene TRBJ1-2, with D perhaps TRBD1 (5 bases). The V end lost 3 bases, the J end lost 6 bases, and 11 bases lay between the germline ends. The length of the CDR3 is 13 residues. Germline loops: CDR1 MNHEY, CDR2 SVGAGI. CDR3 nucleotide sequence: TGTGCCAGCAGTTATATGGGAGGGGATGGCTACACCTTC. Amino acids: CASSYMGGDGYTF.

The chain carries TRBV15 and TRBJ2-5; unclear D gene. The length of the CDR3 is 13 residues. V was pared by 3 bases and J by 5 bases, with 10 bases between. Germline V gene sequence: CDR1 LNHNV, CDR2 YYDKDF (reference sequence). The CDR3 DNA follows: TGTGCCACCAGCAGGACCCTTCTGGAGACCCAGTACTTC. Protein sequence: CATSRTLLETQYF.

With regard to this clone: Other DNA sequences in the sample encode the same CDR3. The chain uses TRBV15 and TRBJ1-3; D gene unclear. The germline gives CDR1 LNHNV, CDR2 YYDKDF (reference sequence). This CDR3 comprises 15 residues. Trimming removed 0 bases from V and 8 bases from J, with 14 bases in between. DNA for the CDR3: TGTGCCACCAGCAGAGATCTAGAGACACTGGACACCATATATTTT. It yields the protein CATSRDLETLDTIYF.

This sequence joins TRBV5-6 and TRBJ2-7; no definite D call. This CDR3 has 14 residues. Germline lookup yields CDR1 SGHDT and CDR2 YYEEEE. V dropped 0 bases and J dropped 4 bases, with 11 bases sitting between them. The CDR3, as DNA: TGTGCCAGCAGCTTGGGGTGGCAGTCGTACGAGCAGTACTTC. As protein: CASSLGWQSYEQYF.

This chain joins TRBV27 and TRBJ2-2, with D tentatively TRBD1 or TRBD2 (5 bases each). Germline values: CDR1 MNHEY, CDR2 SMNVEV (reference sequence). V lost 4 bases, J lost 3 bases, and 6 bases lay in between. CDR3 length: 13 amino acids. The DNA for the CDR3 is TGTGCCAGCAGTTGGGACCACACCGGGGAGCTGTTTTTT. It translates to CASSWDHTGELFF.

V usage is TRBV14 and J usage is TRBJ2-6; D remains unclear. This CDR3 is 17 amino acids long. V shed 2 bases and J shed 0 bases, with 11 bases lying between them. Germline CDR1 SGHDN, CDR2 FVKESK. The CDR3 spells CASSQLRSLSGANVLTF. The CDR3 DNA reads as TGTGCCAGCAGCCAACTACGTAGCCTCTCTGGGGCCAACGTCCTGACTTTC.

The chain has TRBV7-9 and TRBJ2-7; no firm D call. CDR3 length: 15 amino acids. Germline lookup yields CDR1 SEHNR and CDR2 FQNEAQ (reference sequence). Trimming took off 4 bases at V and 4 bases at J, with 17 bases between the two ends. CDR3 bases: TGTGCCAGCAGCTCATCGGCCTTGCCAAGGTACGAGCAGTACTTC. It specifies CASSSSALPRYEQYF.

The V and J genes are TRBV27 and TRBJ1-5; D is uncertain. This CDR3 contains 13 residues. Germline CDR1 MNHEY, CDR2 SMNVEV (reference sequence). V lost 2 bases and J 5 bases, leaving 7 bases between the germline ends. The CDR3 region has the DNA TGTGCCAGCAGTTTAGGCATTTATCAGCCCCAGCATTTT. This gives the protein CASSLGIYQPQHF.

The CDR3 DNA is TGTGCCAGCAGCTTTACTAGCGGGTCCTACGAGCAGTACTTC. It yields the protein CASSFTSGSYEQYF. The chain employs TRBV7-9 and TRBJ2-7, with TRBD2 matching over 9 bases. The V gene end was trimmed by 3 bases and the J gene end by 1 base; junction bases not matched to a gene: 1. Per germline, CDR1 SEHNR and CDR2 FQNEAQ (reference sequence). The CDR3 runs to 14 residues.

The chain couples TRBV5-5 to TRBJ1-1, with D perhaps TRBD1 (5 bases). Germline CDR1 reads SGHKS; CDR2 reads YYEKEE (reference sequence). V lost 3 bases and J lost 1, with 7 bases in between. This CDR3 is built from 13 residues. Here the CDR3 DNA reads TGTGCCAGCAGCTCCGGACAGAACACTGAAGCTTTCTTT. This codes for CASSSGQNTEAFF.